A selection of T cell receptor beta chains follows, all from one sample in a study of control samples from healthy donors and cancer patients. The method was immunoSEQ multiplex PCR; TCRdb's version includes in-frame clones alone and lacks a portion of them. Counted here are approximately 170,000 clones, about 94% occurring once; the ten biggest clones make up 0.68%. Sequencing input: blood. The receptors here all came from a woman in her 30s in good health. The CDR3 runs from the conserved cysteine through the conserved F or W. Fields, in order: J gene, V gene, clone size, D gene, CDR3 length, CDR3 protein, CDR3 DNA. D genes are given only for firm matches. The size field is filled for only some rows; it gives once, few, many or a size class.

>TRBJ2-1|TRBV7-2|.|TRBD2|14
CASSLGLAGNEQFF
TGTGCCAGCAGCTTAGGTCTAGCGGGAAATGAGCAGTTCTTC
>TRBJ2-1|TRBV23-1|.|.|16
CASSHLNRDPVDEQFF
TGCGCCAGCAGTCATCTTAACCGGGACCCAGTGGATGAGCAGTTCTTC
>TRBJ2-7|TRBV28|.|TRBD2|17
CASTTRGLAGTLGEQYF
TGTGCCAGCACCACACGCGGACTAGCGGGGACTTTGGGCGAGCAGTACTTC
>TRBJ2-3|TRBV2|.|TRBD1|15
CASSRDREGTDTQYF
TGTGCCAGCAGTCGGGACAGGGAGGGGACAGATACGCAGTATTTT
>TRBJ1-5|TRBV4-1|.|.|17
CASSQVSPVLSNQPQHF
TGCGCCAGCAGCCAAGTTTCGCCAGTTCTTAGCAATCAGCCCCAGCATTTT
>TRBJ2-2|TRBV28|.|TRBD1|16
CASSKAGGAGTGELFF
TGTGCCAGCAGCAAGGCAGGGGGCGCGGGGACCGGGGAGCTGTTTTTT
>TRBJ1-2|TRBV28|few|.|13
CAIPRDGNYGYTF
TGTGCCATTCCCCGGGACGGTAACTATGGCTACACCTTC
>TRBJ2-5|TRBV11-3|.|.|15
CASSLGVGGQETQYF
TGTGCCAGCAGCTTAGGAGTTGGGGGGCAAGAGACCCAGTACTTC
>TRBJ1-2|TRBV5-1|.|.|13
CASNQGIGYGYTF
TGCGCCAGTAATCAGGGGATCGGCTATGGCTACACCTTC
>TRBJ2-3|TRBV20-1|.|TRBD2|16
CSASLPSGAYTDTQYF
TGCAGTGCTAGTCTCCCTAGCGGGGCTTACACAGATACGCAGTATTTT
>TRBJ2-3|TRBV11-3|.|.|14
CASSSQGPTDTQYF
TGTGCCAGCAGCTCTCAGGGCCCCACAGATACGCAGTATTTT
>TRBJ1-4|TRBV5-1|.|.|15
CASRAGGAANEKLFF
TGCGCCAGCCGTGCGGGGGGGGCGGCTAATGAAAAACTGTTTTTT
>TRBJ1-5|TRBV28|.|.|13
CASTSGFNQPQHF
TGTGCCAGCACCTCGGGTTTCAATCAGCCCCAGCATTTT
>TRBJ2-1|TRBV7-3|.|TRBD2|14
CASSRGGSYNEQFF
TGTGCCAGCAGTCGGGGGGGCTCCTACAATGAGCAGTTCTTC
>TRBJ1-1|TRBV5-4|.|.|12
CASSLRETEAFF
TGTGCCAGCAGCTTGCGAGAAACTGAAGCTTTCTTT
>TRBJ2-1|TRBV25-1|.|TRBD2|17
CASSEYVSSGRSNEQFF
TGTGCCAGCAGTGAATATGTTTCAAGCGGGAGAAGCAATGAGCAGTTCTTC
>TRBJ2-1|TRBV19|once|.|14
CASSQFGGGGEQFF
TGTGCCAGTAGTCAGTTCGGAGGAGGGGGAGAGCAGTTCTTC
>TRBJ2-7|TRBV5-1|.|.|12
CASRALGSEQYF
TGCGCCAGCAGGGCCCTGGGGAGTGAGCAGTACTTC
>TRBJ1-2|TRBV6-6|.|TRBD1|13
CASQGQANYGYTF
TGTGCCAGCCAAGGACAGGCTAACTATGGCTACACCTTC
>TRBJ2-3|TRBV9|.|.|13
CASSVVDLDTQYF
TGTGCCAGCAGCGTAGTCGATCTAGATACGCAGTATTTT
>TRBJ1-1|TRBV19|.|.|15
CASSIQGLTNTEAFF
TGTGCCAGTAGTATACAAGGGCTTACGAACACTGAAGCTTTCTTT
>TRBJ2-7|TRBV25-1|.|TRBD2|14
CARTRLAGIYEQYF
TGTGCCAGAACCCGACTAGCGGGAATTTACGAGCAGTACTTC
>TRBJ1-4|TRBV25-1|.|TRBD1|14
CASSETGSNEKLFF
TGTGCCAGCAGTGAGACAGGGTCTAATGAAAAACTGTTTTTT
>TRBJ2-5|TRBV7-3|.|TRBD2|15
CASSFGTSGLETQYF
TGTGCCAGCAGCTTTGGGACTAGCGGGTTAGAGACCCAGTACTTC
>TRBJ2-7|TRBV9|.|.|14
CASSVEPGAHEQYF
TGTGCCAGCAGCGTAGAACCAGGGGCCCACGAGCAGTACTTC
>TRBJ2-3|TRBV3-1/TRBV3-2|.|.|19
CASSLRGYLQDPATDTQYF
TGTGCCAGCAGCCTTCGGGGCTATTTACAGGACCCGGCCACAGATACGCAGTATTTT
>TRBJ2-1|TRBV5-1|.|TRBD2|16
CASSLESGSSYNEQFF
TGCGCCAGCAGCTTGGAGAGCGGGAGCTCCTACAATGAGCAGTTCTTC
>TRBJ2-3|TRBV4-1|.|TRBD2|16
CASSGTGTSGSDTQYF
TGCGCCAGCAGTGGGACCGGGACTAGCGGGAGCGATACGCAGTATTTT
>TRBJ2-2|TRBV7-8|.|TRBD2|16
CASSLWLAANTGELFF
TGTGCCAGCAGCTTGTGGCTAGCGGCGAACACCGGGGAGCTGTTTTTT
>TRBJ2-1|TRBV20-1|.|.|12
CSASPGENEQFF
TGCAGTGCTAGTCCCGGGGAAAATGAGCAGTTCTTC
>TRBJ1-1|TRBV19|few|.|12
CASSIPQSEAFF
TGTGCCAGTAGTATCCCCCAGTCTGAAGCTTTCTTT
>TRBJ1-6|TRBV30|.|.|17
CAWRLYTEVSYNSPLHF
TGTGCCTGGAGATTGTATACCGAAGTCTCCTATAATTCACCCCTCCACTTT
>TRBJ1-1|TRBV2|.|TRBD1|16
CASRPDRGLLNTEAFF
TGTGCCAGCAGGCCTGACAGGGGCCTATTGAACACTGAAGCTTTCTTT
>TRBJ2-7|TRBV28|.|.|14
CASSPRTDFYEQYF
TGTGCCAGCAGTCCTAGGACAGATTTTTACGAGCAGTACTTC
>TRBJ1-3|TRBV7-2|.|.|13
CASVPTVGNTIYF
TGTGCCAGCGTTCCGACAGTGGGAAACACCATATATTTT
>TRBJ2-5|TRBV21-1|.|.|20
CASSKVRVQPGLAGQETQYF
TGTGCCAGCAGCAAAGTTCGCGTTCAGCCGGGACTAGCGGGACAAGAGACCCAGTACTTC
>TRBJ2-5|TRBV19|once|TRBD2|16
CASSPQGAGGQETQYF
TGTGCCAGTAGTCCACAAGGGGCGGGAGGACAAGAGACCCAGTACTTC
>TRBJ1-6|TRBV7-8|.|TRBD1|14
CASSAGQGNSPLHF
TGTGCCAGCAGCGCGGGACAGGGTAATTCACCCCTCCACTTT
>TRBJ2-3|TRBV2|.|TRBD2|15
CASGSASGITDTQYF
TGTGCCAGCGGTTCGGCTAGCGGGATCACAGATACGCAGTATTTT
>TRBJ2-2|TRBV7-3|.|.|14
CASSPQGNTGELFF
TGTGCCAGCAGCCCCCAGGGGAACACCGGGGAGCTGTTTTTT
>TRBJ1-1|TRBV28|.|.|14
CASTLSGGGTEAFF
TGTGCCAGCACCCTAAGTGGGGGCGGCACTGAAGCTTTCTTT
>TRBJ2-7|TRBV29-1|.|TRBD1|15
CSVGRSDRGRYEQYF
TGCAGCGTTGGGCGCTCGGACAGGGGGCGATACGAGCAGTACTTC
>TRBJ2-5|TRBV6-5|.|.|14
CASSSGSYQETQYF
TGTGCCAGCAGTTCAGGGTCGTACCAAGAGACCCAGTACTTC
>TRBJ2-7|TRBV5-1|.|.|13
CASSLQGPYEQYF
TGCGCCAGCAGCCTCCAGGGCCCCTACGAGCAGTACTTC
>TRBJ2-3|TRBV30|.|.|14
CAWSSVRGTTGQYF
TGTGCCTGGAGTAGCGTTCGAGGGACCACTGGGCAGTATTTT